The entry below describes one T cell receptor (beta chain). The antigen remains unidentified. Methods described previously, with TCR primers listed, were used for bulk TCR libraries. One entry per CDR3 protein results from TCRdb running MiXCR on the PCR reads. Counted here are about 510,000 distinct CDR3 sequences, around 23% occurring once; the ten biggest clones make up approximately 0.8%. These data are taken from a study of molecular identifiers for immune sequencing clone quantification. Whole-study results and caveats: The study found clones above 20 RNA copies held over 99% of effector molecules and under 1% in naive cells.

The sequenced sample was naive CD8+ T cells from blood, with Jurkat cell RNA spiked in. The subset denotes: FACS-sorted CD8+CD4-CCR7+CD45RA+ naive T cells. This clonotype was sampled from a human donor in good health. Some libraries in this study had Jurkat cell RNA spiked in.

This CDR3 reads CASSSQGDYGYTF. Written as DNA, the CDR3 is TGTGCCAGCAGCTCACAGGGGGACTATGGCTACACCTTC. The rearrangement joins TRBV7-6 to TRBJ1-2; 8 bases match TRBD1. This CDR3 region has 13 residues. Losses at the gene ends were 4 bases for V and 3 bases for J; bases not matched to a gene: 1. Germline assignment: CDR1 SGHVS and CDR2 FNYEAQ.